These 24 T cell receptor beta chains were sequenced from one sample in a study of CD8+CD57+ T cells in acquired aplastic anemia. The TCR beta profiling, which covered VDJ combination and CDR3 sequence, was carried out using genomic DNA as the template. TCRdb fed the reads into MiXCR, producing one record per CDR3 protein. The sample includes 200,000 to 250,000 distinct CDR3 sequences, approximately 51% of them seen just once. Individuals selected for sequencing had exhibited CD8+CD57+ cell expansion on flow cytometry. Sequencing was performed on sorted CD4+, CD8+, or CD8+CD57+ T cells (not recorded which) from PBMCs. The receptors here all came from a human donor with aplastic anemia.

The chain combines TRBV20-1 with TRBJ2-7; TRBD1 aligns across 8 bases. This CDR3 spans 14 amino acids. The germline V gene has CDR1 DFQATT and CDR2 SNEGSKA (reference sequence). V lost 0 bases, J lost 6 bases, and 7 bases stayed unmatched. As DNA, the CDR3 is TGCAGTGCTAGAGATTTGACAGGGGCCGGCGAGCAGTACTTC. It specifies CSARDLTGAGEQYF.

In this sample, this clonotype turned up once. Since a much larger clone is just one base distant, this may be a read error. CDR3 coding DNA: TGTGCCAGCAGCCAAGGGGGGCTTCAGCCCCAGTATTTT. It is translated as CASSQGGLQPQYF. The genes are TRBV3-1 and TRBJ1-5, with D possibly matching TRBD1 (6 bases). The J call may be in error: the DNA end matches TRBJ2-3 better. Germline-derived CDR1 and CDR2 are LGHDT and YNNKEL (reference sequence). CDR3 length equals 13 residues.

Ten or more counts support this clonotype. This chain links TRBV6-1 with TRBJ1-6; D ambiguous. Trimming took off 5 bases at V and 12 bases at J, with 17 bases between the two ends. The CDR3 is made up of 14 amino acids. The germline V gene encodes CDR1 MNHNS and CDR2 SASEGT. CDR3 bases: TGTGCCAGCAGTCAAAACAGCCCTAGGTTACCCCTCCACTTT. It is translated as CASSQNSPRLPLHF.

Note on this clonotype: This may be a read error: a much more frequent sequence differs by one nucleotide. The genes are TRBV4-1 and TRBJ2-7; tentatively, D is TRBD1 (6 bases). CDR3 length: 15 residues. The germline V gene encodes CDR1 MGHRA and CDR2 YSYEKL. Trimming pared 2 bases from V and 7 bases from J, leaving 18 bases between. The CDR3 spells CASSQPGALVGEQYF. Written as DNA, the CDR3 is TGCGCCAGCAGCCAACCAGGGGCGCTTGTGGGGGAGCAGTACTTC.

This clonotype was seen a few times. The CDR3 reads CSARNPGQGGYGYTF. The CDR3 nucleotides are TGCAGTGCTAGAAACCCGGGACAGGGGGGCTATGGCTACACCTTC. The V gene is TRBV20-1, the J gene TRBJ1-2; 11 bases agree with TRBD1. V lost 2 bases, J lost 4 bases, and 6 bases stayed unmatched. This CDR3 spans 15 amino acids. Germline V gives CDR1 DFQATT, CDR2 SNEGSKA (reference sequence).

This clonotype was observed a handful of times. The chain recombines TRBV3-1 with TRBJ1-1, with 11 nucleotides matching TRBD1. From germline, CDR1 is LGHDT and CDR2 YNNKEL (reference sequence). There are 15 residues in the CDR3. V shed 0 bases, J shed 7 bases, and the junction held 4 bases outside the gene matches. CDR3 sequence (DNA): TGTGCCAGCAGCCAAGAGGGGACAGGGGGACGTGAAGCTTTCTTT. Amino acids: CASSQEGTGGREAFF.

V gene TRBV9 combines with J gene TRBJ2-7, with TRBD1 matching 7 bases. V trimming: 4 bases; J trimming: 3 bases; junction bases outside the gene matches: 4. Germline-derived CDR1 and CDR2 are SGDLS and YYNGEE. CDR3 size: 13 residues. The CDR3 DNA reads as TGTGCCAGCAGCCGGGGACAGATCTACGAGCAGTACTTC. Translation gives CASSRGQIYEQYF. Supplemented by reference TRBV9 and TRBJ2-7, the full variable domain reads DSGVTQTPKHLITATGQRVTLRCSPRSGDLSVYWYQQSLDQGLQFLIQYYNGEERAKGNILERFSAQQFPDLHSELNLSSLELGDSALYFCASSRGQIYEQYFGPGTRLTVT.

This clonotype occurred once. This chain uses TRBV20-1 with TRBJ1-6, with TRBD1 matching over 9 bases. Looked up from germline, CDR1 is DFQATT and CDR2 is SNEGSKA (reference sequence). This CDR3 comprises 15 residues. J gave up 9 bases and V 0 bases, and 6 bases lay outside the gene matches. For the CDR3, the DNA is TGCAGTGCTAGAGACACACAGGGGGCTGGTTCACCCCTCCACTTT. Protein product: CSARDTQGAGSPLHF.

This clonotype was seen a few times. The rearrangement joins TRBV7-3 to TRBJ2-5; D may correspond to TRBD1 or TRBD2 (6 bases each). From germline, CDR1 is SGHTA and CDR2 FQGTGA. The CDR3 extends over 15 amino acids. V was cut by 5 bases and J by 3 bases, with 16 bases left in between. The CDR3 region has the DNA TGTGCCAGCAGCCGATCTAGGGGGGCCAAAGAGACCCAGTACTTC. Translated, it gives CASSRSRGAKETQYF.

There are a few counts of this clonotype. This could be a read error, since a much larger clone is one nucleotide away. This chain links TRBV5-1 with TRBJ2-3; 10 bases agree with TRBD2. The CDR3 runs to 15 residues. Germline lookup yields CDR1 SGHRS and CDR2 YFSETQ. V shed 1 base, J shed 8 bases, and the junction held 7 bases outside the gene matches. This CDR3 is CASSLTSGASGTQYF. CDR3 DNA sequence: TGCGCCAGCAGCTTGACTAGCGGGGCCTCAGGTACGCAGTATTTT.

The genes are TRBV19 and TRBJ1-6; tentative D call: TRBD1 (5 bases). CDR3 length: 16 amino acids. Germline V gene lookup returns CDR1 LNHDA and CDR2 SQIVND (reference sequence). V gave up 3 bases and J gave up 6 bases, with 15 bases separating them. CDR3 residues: CASSISPGRANSPLHF. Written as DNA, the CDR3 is TGTGCCAGTAGTATTTCGCCAGGGAGAGCTAATTCACCCCTCCACTTT.

The CDR3 loop is CASSLATRWTGGQETQYF. DNA of the CDR3: TGCGCCAGCAGCTTGGCCACAAGATGGACAGGGGGCCAGGAGACCCAGTACTTC. The chain couples TRBV5-1 to TRBJ2-5, with 11 bases aligning to TRBD1. Germline V lookup: CDR1 SGHRS, CDR2 YFSETQ. The V and J ends lost 0 bases and 5 bases, in that order; junction bases with no gene match: 12. The CDR3 is 18 amino acids.

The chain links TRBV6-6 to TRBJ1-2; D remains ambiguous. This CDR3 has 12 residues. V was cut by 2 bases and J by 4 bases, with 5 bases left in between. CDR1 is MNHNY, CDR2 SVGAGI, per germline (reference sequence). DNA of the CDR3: TGTGCCAGCAGTTACGCGGGCTATGGCTACACCTTC. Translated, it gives CASSYAGYGYTF.

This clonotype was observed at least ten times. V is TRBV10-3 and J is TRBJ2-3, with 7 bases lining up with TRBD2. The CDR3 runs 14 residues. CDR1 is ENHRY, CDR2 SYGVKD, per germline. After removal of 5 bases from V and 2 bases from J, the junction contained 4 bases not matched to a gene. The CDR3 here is CAISSGEPTDTQYF. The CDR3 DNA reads TGTGCCATCAGTAGCGGGGAGCCCACAGATACGCAGTATTTT.

This CDR3 reads CASSGGLNNEQFF. CDR3 coding DNA: TGTGCCTCTAGCGGGGGATTAAACAATGAGCAGTTCTTC. This chain links TRBV19 with TRBJ2-7; TRBD2 matches 10 bases. Judging by the DNA end, TRBJ2-1 fits better; the J call may be wrong. The germline CDR1 and CDR2 sequences are LNHDA and SQIVND (reference sequence). CDR3 size: 13 residues.

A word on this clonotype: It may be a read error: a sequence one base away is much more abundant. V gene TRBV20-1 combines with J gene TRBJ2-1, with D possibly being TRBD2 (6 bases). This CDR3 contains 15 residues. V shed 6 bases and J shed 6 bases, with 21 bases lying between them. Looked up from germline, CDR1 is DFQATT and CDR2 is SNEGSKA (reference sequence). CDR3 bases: TGCAGTGCCCTGGAGGGGCTACAAGGGAGCAATGAGCAGTTCTTC. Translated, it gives CSALEGLQGSNEQFF.

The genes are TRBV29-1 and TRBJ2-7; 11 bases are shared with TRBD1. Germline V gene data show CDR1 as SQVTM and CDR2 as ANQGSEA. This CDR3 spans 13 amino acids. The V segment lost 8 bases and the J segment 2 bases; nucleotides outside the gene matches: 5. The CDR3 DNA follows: TGCAGCTACCGGGACAGGGGGACCTACGAGCAGTACTTC. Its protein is CSYRDRGTYEQYF.

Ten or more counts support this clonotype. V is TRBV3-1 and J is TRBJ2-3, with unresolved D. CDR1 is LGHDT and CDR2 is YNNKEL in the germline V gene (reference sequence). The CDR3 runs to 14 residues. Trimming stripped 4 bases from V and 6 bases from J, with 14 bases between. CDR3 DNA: TGTGCCAGCAGCCTATGGACCTCTCGGGATACGCAGTATTTT. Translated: CASSLWTSRDTQYF.

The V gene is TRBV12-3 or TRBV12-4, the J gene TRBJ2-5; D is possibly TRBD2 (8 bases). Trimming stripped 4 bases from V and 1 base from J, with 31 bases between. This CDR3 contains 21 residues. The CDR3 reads CASSSLAVWLDRRRSQETQYF. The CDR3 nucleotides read TGTGCCAGCAGTTCACTAGCGGTTTGGTTGGACAGGCGGAGGAGCCAAGAGACCCAGTACTTC.

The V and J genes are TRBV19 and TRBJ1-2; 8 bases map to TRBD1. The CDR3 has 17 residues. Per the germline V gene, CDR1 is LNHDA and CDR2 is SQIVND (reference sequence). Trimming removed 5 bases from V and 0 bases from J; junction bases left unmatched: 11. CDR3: CASSQQGGVEANYGYTF. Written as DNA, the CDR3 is TGTGCCAGTAGTCAACAGGGGGGGGTCGAAGCTAACTATGGCTACACCTTC.

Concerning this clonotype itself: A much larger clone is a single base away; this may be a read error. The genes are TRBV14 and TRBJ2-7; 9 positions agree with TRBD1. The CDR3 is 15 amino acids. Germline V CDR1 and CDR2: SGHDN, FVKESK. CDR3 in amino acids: CASSRARDRAYEQCF. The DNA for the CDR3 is TGTGCCAGCAGCCGAGCGCGGGACAGGGCCTACGAGCAGTGCTTC.

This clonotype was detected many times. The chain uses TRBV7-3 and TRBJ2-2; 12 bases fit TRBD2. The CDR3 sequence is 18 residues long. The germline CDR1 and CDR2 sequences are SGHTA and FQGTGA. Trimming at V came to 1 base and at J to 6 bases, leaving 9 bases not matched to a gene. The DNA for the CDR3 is TGTGCCAGCAGCTTAAATCCCCAACTAGCGGGGGGAGCCGGGGAGCTGTTTTTT. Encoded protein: CASSLNPQLAGGAGELFF.

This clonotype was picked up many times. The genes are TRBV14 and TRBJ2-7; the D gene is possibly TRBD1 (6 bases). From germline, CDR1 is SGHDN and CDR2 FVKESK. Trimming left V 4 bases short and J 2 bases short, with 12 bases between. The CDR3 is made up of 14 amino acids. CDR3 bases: TGTGCCAGCAGCCGAAAGACAGGACCCTACGAGCAGTACTTC. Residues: CASSRKTGPYEQYF.

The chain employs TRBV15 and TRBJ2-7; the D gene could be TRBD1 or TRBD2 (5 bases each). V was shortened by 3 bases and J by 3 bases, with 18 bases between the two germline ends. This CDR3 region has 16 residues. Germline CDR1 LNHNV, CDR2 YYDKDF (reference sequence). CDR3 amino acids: CATSSLAGTANYEQYF. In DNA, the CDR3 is TGTGCCACCAGCAGCTTAGCCGGGACGGCGAACTACGAGCAGTACTTC.